This TCR beta chain is from a study of cytomegalovirus exposure and HLA in healthy donors. Study-level points and caveats: It was about 150 TCR beta chains that were listed as cytomegalovirus-associated. Excluded: some indistinguishable V segments such as TRBV6-2 and TRBV6-3. A link between a missense DCLRE1C variant and TCR beta V- and J-gene trimming emerged from a later analysis.

Note on this clone: Its antigen is still unknown.

CDR1 SGHDN and CDR2 FVKESK come from the germline V gene. This CDR3 region has 17 residues. The V end was cut by 0 bases, the J end by 0 bases, with 9 bases between. Primers for the PCR totalled 60 Vbeta and 13 Jbeta. Authors' methods: Tens of millions of unique TCR beta chains, 9 million to 12 million shared, were counted in a later analysis. Using immunoSEQ multiplex PCR, the repertoire was profiled, and TCRdb retains in-frame clones only, with some absent. D and trimming were read from the DNA, whereas the V and J calls and clone size are those reported in that table. The data contain 110,000 to 150,000 clones, around 70% of them seen just once; the ten biggest clones take up approximately 2.3%.

J is TRBJ2-6 and V is TRBV14; TRBD2 is a possible D gene (5 bases). This sequence originates from a woman in her sixties in good health and CMV-seropositive. Sequencing was done on a sample of PBMCs. CDR3 nucleotides: TGTGCCAGCAGCCAAGATCGGGATCTCTCTGGGGCCAACGTCCTGACTTTC. Its translation is CASSQDRDLSGANVLTF.